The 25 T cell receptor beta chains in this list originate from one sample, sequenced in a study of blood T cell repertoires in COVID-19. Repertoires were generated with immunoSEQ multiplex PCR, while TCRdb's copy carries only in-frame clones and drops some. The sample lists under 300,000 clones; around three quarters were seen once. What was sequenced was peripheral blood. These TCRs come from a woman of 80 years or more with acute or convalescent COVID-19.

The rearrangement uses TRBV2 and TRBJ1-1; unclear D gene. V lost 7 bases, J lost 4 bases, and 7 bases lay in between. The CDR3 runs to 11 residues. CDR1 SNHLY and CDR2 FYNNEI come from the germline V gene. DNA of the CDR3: TGTGCCAGCAATCAGGCCACTGAAGCTTTCTTT. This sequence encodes CASNQATEAFF.

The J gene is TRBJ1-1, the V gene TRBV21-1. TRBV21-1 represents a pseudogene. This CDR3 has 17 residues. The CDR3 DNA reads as TGTGCCAGCAGCAAACCCTGGGAGCGGCAGTTGAACACTGAAGCTTTCTTT. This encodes CASSKPWERQLNTEAFF.

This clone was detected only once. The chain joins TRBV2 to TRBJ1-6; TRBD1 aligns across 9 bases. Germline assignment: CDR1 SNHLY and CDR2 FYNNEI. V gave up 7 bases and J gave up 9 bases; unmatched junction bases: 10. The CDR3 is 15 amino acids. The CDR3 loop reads CASTSQDRGGSPLHF. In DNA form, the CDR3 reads TGTGCCAGCACCTCCCAGGACAGGGGCGGTTCACCCCTCCACTTT. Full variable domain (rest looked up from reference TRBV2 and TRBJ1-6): EPEVTQTPSHQVTQMGQEVILRCVPISNHLYFYWYRQILGQKVEFLVSFYNNEISEKSEIFDDQFSVERPDGSNFTLKIRSTKLEDSAMYFCASTSQDRGGSPLHFGNGTRLTVT.

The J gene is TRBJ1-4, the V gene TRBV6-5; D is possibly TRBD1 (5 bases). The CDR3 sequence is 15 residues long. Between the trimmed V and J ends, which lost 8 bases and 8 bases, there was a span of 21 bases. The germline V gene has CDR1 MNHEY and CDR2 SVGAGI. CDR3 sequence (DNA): TGTGCCAGCCCAGAGATCAGGGTTTACGGAGAAAAACTGTTTTTT. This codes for CASPEIRVYGEKLFF.

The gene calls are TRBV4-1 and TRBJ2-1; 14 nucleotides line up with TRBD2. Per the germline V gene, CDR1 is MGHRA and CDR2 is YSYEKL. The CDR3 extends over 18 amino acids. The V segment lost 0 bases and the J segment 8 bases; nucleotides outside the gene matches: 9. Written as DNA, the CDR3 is TGCGCCAGCAGCCAAGACGAACGACTAGCGGGGGGGTCGGATGAGCAGTTCTTC. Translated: CASSQDERLAGGSDEQFF.

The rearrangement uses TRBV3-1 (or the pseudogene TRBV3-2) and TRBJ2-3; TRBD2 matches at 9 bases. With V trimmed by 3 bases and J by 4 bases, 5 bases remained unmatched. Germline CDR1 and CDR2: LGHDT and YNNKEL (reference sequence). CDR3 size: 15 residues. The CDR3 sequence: CASSQAGGRADTQYF. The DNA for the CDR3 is TGTGCCAGCAGCCAGGCGGGGGGGCGGGCAGATACGCAGTATTTT.

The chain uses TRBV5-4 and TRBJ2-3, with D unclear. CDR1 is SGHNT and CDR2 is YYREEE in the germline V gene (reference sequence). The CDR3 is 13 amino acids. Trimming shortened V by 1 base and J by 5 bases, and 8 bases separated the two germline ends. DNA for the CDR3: TGTGCCAGCAGCTTGAAGCCGGGAGATACGCAGTATTTT. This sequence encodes CASSLKPGDTQYF.

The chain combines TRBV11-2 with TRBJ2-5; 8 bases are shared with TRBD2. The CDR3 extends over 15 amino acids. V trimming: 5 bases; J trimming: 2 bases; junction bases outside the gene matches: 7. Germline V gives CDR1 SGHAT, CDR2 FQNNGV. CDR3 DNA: TGTGCCAGCAGCCCGGGGGGGCGAACTCAAGAGACCCAGTACTTC. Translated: CASSPGGRTQETQYF.

The CDR3 is CASSIRQDSPLHF. The CDR3 region has the DNA TGTGCCAGCAGCATAAGACAGGATTCACCCCTCCACTTT. The chain couples TRBV5-6 to TRBJ1-6; the D gene is possibly TRBD1 (6 bases). V dropped 4 bases and J dropped 8 bases, with 10 bases sitting between them. CDR1 and CDR2 (germline): SGHDT, YYEEEE. The CDR3 loop spans 13 amino acids.

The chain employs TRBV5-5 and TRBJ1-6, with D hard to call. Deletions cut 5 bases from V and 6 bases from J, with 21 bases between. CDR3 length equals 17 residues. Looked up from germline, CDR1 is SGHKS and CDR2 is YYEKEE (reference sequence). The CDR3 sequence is CASSSETGLLVNSPLHF. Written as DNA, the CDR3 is TGTGCCAGCAGTTCCGAGACCGGACTCCTGGTTAATTCACCCCTCCACTTT.

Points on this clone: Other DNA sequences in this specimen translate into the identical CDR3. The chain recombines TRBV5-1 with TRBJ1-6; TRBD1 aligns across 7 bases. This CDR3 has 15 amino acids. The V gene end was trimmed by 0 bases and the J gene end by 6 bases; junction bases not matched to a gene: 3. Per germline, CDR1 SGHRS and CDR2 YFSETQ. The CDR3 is CASSLGQGGNSPLHF. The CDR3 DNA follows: TGCGCCAGCAGCTTGGGACAGGGAGGTAATTCACCCCTCCACTTT.

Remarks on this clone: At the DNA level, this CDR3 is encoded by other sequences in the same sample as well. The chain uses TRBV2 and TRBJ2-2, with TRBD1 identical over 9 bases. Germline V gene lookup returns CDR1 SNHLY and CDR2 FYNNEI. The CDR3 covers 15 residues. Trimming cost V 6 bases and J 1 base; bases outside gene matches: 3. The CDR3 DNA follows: TGTGCCAGCAGCCCGGACAGGGGGAACACCGGGGAGCTGTTTTTT. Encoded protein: CASSPDRGNTGELFF.

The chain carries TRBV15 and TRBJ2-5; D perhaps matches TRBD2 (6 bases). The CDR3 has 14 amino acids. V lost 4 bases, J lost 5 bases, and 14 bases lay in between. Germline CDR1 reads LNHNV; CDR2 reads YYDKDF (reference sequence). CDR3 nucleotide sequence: TGTGCCACCAGCAAGGGAGGCCACGGGGAGACCCAGTACTTC. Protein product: CATSKGGHGETQYF.

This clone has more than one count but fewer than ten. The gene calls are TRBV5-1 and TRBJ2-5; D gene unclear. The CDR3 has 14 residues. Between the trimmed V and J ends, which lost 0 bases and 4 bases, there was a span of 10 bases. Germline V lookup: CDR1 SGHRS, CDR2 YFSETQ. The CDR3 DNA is TGCGCCAGCAGCTTGGGCGCCACCGCAGAGACCCAGTACTTC. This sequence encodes CASSLGATAETQYF.

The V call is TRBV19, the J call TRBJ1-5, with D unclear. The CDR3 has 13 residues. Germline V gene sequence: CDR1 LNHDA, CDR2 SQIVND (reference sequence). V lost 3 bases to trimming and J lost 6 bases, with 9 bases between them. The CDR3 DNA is TGTGCCAGTAGTATGACGGGAGGTCAGCCCCAGCATTTT. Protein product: CASSMTGGQPQHF. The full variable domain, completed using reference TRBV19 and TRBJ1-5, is DGGITQSPKYLFRKEGQNVTLSCEQNLNHDAMYWYRQDPGQGLRLIYYSQIVNDFQKGDIAEGYSVSREKKESFPLTVTSAQKNPTAFYLCASSMTGGQPQHFGDGTRLSIL.

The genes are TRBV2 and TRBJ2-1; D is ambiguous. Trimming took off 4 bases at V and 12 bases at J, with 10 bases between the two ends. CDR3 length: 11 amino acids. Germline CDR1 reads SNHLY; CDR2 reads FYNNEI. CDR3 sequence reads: CASSVISVQFF. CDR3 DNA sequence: TGTGCCAGCAGTGTTATAAGCGTGCAGTTCTTC.

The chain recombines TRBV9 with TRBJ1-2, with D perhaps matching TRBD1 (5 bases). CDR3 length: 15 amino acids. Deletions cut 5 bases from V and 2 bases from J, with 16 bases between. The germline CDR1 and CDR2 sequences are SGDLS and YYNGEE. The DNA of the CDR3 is TGTGCCAGCAGTGTCGAATTCGGGGGGAACTATGGCTACACCTTC. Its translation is CASSVEFGGNYGYTF.

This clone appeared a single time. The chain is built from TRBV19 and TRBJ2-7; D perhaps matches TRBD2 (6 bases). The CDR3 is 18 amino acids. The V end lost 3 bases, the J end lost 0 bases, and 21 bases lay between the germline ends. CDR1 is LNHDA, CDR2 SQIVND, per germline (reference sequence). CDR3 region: CASSIGLGSGPNSYEQYF. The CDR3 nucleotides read TGTGCCAGTAGTATCGGGCTGGGGAGCGGGCCCAACTCCTACGAGCAGTACTTC.

Here the CDR3 reads CSVRKDTSNTDTQYF. For the CDR3, the DNA is TGCAGCGTTAGGAAGGACACATCTAACACAGATACGCAGTATTTT. The V call is TRBV29-1, the J call TRBJ2-3; D might be TRBD1 (5 bases). The CDR3 spans 15 residues. V dropped 5 bases and J dropped 2 bases, with 17 bases sitting between them. The germline V gene encodes CDR1 SQVTM and CDR2 ANQGSEA.

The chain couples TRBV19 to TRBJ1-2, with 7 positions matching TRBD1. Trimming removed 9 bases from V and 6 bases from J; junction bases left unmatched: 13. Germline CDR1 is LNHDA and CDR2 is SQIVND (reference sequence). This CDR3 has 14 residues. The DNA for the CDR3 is TGTGCCAGCAACGCTCGATTGACAGGGCATGGCTACACCTTC. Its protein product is CASNARLTGHGYTF. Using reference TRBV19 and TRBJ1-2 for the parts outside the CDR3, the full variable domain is DGGITQSPKYLFRKEGQNVTLSCEQNLNHDAMYWYRQDPGQGLRLIYYSQIVNDFQKGDIAEGYSVSREKKESFPLTVTSAQKNPTAFYLCASNARLTGHGYTFGSGTRLTVV.

CDR3 region: CASSRRQGTQETQYF. Here the CDR3 DNA reads TGTGCCAGCAGCCGACGACAGGGGACCCAAGAGACCCAGTACTTC. The V gene is TRBV9, the J gene TRBJ2-5; 8 nucleotides agree with TRBD1. Germline CDR1 SGDLS, CDR2 YYNGEE. This CDR3 has 15 residues. Germline trimming cut 4 bases from V and 1 base from J; bases unmatched to any gene: 6.

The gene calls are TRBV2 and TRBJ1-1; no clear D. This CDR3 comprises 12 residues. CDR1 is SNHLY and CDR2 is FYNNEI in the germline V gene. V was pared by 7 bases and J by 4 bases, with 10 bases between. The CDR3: CASILRSTEAFF. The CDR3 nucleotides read TGTGCCAGCATCCTAAGGAGCACTGAAGCTTTCTTT.

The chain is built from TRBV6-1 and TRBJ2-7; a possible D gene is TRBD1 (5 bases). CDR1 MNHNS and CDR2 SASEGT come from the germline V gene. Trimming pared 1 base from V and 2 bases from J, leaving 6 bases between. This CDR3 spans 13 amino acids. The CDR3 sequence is CASSEVTAYEQYF. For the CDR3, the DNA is TGTGCCAGCAGTGAAGTGACAGCCTACGAGCAGTACTTC.

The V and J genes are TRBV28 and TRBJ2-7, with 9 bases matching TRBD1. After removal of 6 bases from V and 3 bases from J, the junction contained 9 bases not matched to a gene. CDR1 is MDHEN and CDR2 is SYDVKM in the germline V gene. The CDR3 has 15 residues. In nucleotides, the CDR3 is TGTGCCAGCAGCTCCCGACAGGGGGGAGACTACGAGCAGTACTTC. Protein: CASSSRQGGDYEQYF. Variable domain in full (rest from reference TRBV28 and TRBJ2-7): DVKVTQSSRYLVKRTGEKVFLECVQDMDHENMFWYRQDPGLGLRLIYFSYDVKMKEKGDIPEGYSVSREKKERFSLILESASTNQTSMYLCASSSRQGGDYEQYFGPGTRLTVT.

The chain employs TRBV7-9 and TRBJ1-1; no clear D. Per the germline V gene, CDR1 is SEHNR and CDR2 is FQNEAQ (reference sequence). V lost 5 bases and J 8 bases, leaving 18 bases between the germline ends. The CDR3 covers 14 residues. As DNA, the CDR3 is TGTGCCAGCAGCCAGCTCGGACTGTCCCTGGAAGCTTTCTTT. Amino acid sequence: CASSQLGLSLEAFF.